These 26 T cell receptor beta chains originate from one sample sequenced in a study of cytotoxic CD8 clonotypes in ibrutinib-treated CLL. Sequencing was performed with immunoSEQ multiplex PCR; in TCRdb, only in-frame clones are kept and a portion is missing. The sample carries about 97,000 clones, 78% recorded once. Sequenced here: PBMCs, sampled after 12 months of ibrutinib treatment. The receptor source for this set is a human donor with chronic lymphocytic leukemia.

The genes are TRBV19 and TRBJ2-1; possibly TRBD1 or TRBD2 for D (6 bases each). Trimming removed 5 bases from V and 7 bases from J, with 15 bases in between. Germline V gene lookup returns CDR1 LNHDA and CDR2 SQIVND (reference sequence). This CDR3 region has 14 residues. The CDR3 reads CASSSQGGWNEQFF. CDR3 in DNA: TGTGCCAGTAGTTCGCAAGGGGGGTGGAATGAGCAGTTCTTC.

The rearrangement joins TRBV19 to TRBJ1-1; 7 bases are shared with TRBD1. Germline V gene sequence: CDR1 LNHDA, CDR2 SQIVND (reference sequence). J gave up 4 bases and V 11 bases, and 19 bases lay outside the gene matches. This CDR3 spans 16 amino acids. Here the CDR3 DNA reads TGTGCCTTTCGGGAGGGGACAGCGGCTATAGTCACTGAAGCTTTCTTT. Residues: CAFREGTAAIVTEAFF.

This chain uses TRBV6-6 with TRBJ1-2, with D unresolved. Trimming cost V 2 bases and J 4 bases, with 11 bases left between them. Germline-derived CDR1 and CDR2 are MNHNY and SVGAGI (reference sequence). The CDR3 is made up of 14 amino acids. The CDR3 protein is CASSYKAASYGYTF. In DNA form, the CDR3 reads TGTGCCAGCAGTTACAAGGCAGCTTCCTATGGCTACACCTTC.

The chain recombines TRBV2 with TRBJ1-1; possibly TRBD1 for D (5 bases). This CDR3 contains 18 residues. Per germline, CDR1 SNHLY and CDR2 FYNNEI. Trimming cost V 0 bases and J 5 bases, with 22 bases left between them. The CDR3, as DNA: TGTGCCAGCAGTGAAGCGGCGGGTGGCCGTCTTGGGGGGACTGAAGCTTTCTTT. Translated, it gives CASSEAAGGRLGGTEAFF.

The CDR3 reads CASSRGGSYNEQFF. Written as DNA, the CDR3 is TGTGCCAGCTCACGAGGGGGGTCCTACAATGAGCAGTTCTTC. This chain links TRBV18 with TRBJ2-1; perhaps D is TRBD1 or TRBD2 (6 bases each). CDR3 size: 14 residues. Germline values: CDR1 KGHSH, CDR2 LQKENI. The germline V and J ends were trimmed by 4 bases and 1 base, with 8 bases remaining between them. The full variable domain, completed using reference TRBV18 and TRBJ2-1, is NAGVMQNPRHLVRRRGQEARLRCSPMKGHSHVYWYRQLPEEGLKFMVYLQKENIIDESGMPKERFSAEFPKEGPSILRIQQVVRGDSAAYFCASSRGGSYNEQFFGPGTRLTVL.

This CDR3 reads CASSQSGWHIQYF. The CDR3 DNA reads TGCGCCAGCAGTCAATCTGGCTGGCACATTCAGTACTTC. The chain links TRBV23-1 to TRBJ2-4; D ambiguous. TRBV23-1 falls under the ORF class, with uncertain function. This CDR3 has 13 amino acids. V was pared by 0 bases and J by 8 bases, with 8 bases between.

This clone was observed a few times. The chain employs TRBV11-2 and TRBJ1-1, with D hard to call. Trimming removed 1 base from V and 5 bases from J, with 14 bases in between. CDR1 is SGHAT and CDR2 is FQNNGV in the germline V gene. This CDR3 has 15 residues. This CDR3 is CASSLGIAGRTEAFF. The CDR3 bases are TGTGCCAGCAGCTTAGGAATCGCGGGGAGAACTGAAGCTTTCTTT. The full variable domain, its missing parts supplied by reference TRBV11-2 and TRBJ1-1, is EAGVAQSPRYKIIEKRQSVAFWCNPISGHATLYWYQQILGQGPKLLIQFQNNGVVDDSQLPKDRFSAERLKGVDSTLKIQPAKLEDSAVYLCASSLGIAGRTEAFFGQGTRLTVV.

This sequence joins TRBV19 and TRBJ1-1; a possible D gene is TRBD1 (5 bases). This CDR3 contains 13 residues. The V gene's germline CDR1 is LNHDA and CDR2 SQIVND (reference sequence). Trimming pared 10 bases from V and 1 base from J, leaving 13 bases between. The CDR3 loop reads CAISTATNTEAFF. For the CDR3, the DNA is TGTGCCATCTCGACAGCGACGAACACTGAAGCTTTCTTT.

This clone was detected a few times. The CDR3 coding sequence is TGTGCCAGCAGCTACTTTCGCGGGGCGGAGACCCAGTACTTC. This translates into CASSYFRGAETQYF. The chain recombines TRBV5-4 with TRBJ2-5; maybe TRBD2 (6 bases). V dropped 3 bases and J dropped 5 bases, with 14 bases sitting between them. The CDR3 spans 14 residues. Germline CDR1 and CDR2: SGHNT and YYREEE (reference sequence). The full variable domain, in which reference TRBV5-4 and TRBJ2-5 provide the parts outside the CDR3, is ETGVTQSPTHLIKTRGQQVTLRCSSQSGHNTVSWYQQALGQGPQFIFQYYREEENGRGNFPPRFSGLQFPNYSSELNVNALELDDSALYLCASSYFRGAETQYFGPGTRLLVL.

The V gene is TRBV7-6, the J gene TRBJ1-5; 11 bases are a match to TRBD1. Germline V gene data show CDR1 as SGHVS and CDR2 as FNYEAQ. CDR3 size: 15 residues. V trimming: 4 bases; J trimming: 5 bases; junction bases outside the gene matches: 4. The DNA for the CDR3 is TGTGCCAGCAGCTCGCAGGGACAGGGGGATCAGCCCCAGCATTTT. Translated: CASSSQGQGDQPQHF.

The CDR3 DNA is TGCGCCAGCAGCTCCGGTAGCGTCGGCACAGATACGCAGTATTTT. It yields the protein CASSSGSVGTDTQYF. The chain recombines TRBV5-1 with TRBJ2-3; D is perhaps TRBD2 (5 bases). Germline CDR1 SGHRS, CDR2 YFSETQ. Between the trimmed V and J ends, which lost 3 bases and 1 base, there was a span of 12 bases. This CDR3 region has 15 residues.

CDR3 coding DNA: TGTGCCAGCAGCTCCGGGACAGGGGGCTACAATGAGCAGTTCTTC. This gives the protein CASSSGTGGYNEQFF. V usage is TRBV7-3 and J usage is TRBJ2-1, with TRBD1 identical over 11 bases. Germline CDR1 is SGHTA and CDR2 is FQGTGA. The CDR3 has 15 residues. V was clipped by 4 bases and J by 3 bases; unmatched bases: 2. Full variable domain (rest looked up from reference TRBV7-3 and TRBJ2-1): GAGVSQTPSNKVTEKGKYVELRCDPISGHTALYWYRQSLGQGPEFLIYFQGTGAADDSGLPNDRFFAVRPEGSVSTLKIQRTERGDSAVYLCASSSGTGGYNEQFFGPGTRLTVL.

CDR3 DNA: TGTGCCAGCAGCTTAAGGTTCAGTTCACCCCTCCACTTT. It translates to CASSLRFSSPLHF. The genes are TRBV7-2 and TRBJ1-6; D uncertain. V lost 2 bases, J lost 9 bases, and 8 bases lay in between. Germline assignment: CDR1 SGHTA and CDR2 FQGNSA. CDR3 length equals 13 residues.

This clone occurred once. The CDR3 sequence: CASSESPFGGSTDTQYF. CDR3 DNA: TGTGCCAGCAGTGAATCGCCTTTCGGGGGAAGCACAGATACGCAGTATTTT. The J gene is TRBJ2-3, the V gene TRBV6-1; the D gene is possibly TRBD2 (6 bases). V lost 2 bases, J lost 0 bases, and 15 bases lay in between. Germline V gene lookup returns CDR1 MNHNS and CDR2 SASEGT. This CDR3 is 17 amino acids long.

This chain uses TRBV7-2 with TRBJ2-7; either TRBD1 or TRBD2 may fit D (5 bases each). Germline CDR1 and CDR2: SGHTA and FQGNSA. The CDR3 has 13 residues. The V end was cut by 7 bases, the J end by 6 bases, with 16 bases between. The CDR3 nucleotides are TGTGCCAGCACCAACCCCGGGGCGGGCGAGCAGTACTTC. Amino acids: CASTNPGAGEQYF.

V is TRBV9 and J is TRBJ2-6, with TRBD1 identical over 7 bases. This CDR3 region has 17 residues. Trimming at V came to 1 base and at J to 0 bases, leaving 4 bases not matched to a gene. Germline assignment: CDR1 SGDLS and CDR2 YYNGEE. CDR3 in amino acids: CASSVWDSSSGANVLTF. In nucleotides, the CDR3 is TGTGCCAGCAGCGTATGGGACAGCTCCTCTGGGGCCAACGTCCTGACTTTC.

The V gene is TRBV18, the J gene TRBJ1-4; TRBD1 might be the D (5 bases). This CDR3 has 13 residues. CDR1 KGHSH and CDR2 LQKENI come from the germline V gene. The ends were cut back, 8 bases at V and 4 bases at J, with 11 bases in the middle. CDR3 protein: CASARDFNEKLFF. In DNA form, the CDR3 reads TGTGCCAGCGCCCGGGACTTTAATGAAAAACTGTTTTTT.

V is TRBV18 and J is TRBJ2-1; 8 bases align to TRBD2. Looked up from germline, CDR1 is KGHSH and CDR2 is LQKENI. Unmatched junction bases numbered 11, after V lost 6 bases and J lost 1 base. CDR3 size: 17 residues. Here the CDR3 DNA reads TGTGCCAGCTCCCGAGCGGGGGCCCGGGAATCCTACAATGAGCAGTTCTTC. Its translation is CASSRAGARESYNEQFF.

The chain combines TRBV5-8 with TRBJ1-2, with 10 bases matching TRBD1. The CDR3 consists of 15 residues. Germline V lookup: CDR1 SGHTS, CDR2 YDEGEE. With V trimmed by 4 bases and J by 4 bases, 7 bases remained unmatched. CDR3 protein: CASSIRDRGFYGYTF. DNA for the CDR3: TGTGCCAGCAGCATACGGGACAGGGGTTTCTATGGCTACACCTTC.

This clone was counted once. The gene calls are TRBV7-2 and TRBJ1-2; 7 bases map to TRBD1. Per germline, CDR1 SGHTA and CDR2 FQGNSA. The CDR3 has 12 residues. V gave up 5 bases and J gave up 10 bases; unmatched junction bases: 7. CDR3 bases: TGTGCCAGCAGCGCGATACAGGGGTTCTACACCTTC. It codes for CASSAIQGFYTF.

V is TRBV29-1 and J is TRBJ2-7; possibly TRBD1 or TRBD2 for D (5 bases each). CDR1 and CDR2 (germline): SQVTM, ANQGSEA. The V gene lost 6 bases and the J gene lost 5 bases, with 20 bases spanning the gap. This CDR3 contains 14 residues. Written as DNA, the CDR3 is TGCAGCGTGCGTTTTGGGGGTAGTTGGGACGAGCAGTACTTC. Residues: CSVRFGGSWDEQYF.

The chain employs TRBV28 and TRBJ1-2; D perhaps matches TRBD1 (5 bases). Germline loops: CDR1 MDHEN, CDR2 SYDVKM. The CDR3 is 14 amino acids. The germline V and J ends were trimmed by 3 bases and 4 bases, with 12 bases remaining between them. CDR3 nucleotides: TGTGCCAGCAGTTTCGGGGCGGGTGGCTATGGCTACACCTTC. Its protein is CASSFGAGGYGYTF.

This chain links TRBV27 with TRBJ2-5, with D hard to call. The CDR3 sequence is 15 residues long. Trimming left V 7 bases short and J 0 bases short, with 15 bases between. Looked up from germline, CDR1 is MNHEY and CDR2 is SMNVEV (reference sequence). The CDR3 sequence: CASTPTWAHQETQYF. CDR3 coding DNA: TGTGCCAGCACCCCAACATGGGCCCACCAAGAGACCCAGTACTTC.

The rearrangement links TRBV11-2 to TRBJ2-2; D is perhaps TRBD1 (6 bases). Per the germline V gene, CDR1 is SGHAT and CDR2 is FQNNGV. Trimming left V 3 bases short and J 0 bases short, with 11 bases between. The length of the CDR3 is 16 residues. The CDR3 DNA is TGTGCCAGCAGCTTCGGCTGGACAGCGAACACCGGGGAGCTGTTTTTT. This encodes CASSFGWTANTGELFF.

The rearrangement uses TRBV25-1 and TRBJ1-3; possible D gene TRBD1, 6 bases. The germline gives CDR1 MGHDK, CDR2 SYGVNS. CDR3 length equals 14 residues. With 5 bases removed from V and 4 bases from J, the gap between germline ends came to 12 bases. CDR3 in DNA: TGTGCCAGCAGTAAACAGGGAATGGGAAACACCATATATTTT. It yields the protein CASSKQGMGNTIYF.

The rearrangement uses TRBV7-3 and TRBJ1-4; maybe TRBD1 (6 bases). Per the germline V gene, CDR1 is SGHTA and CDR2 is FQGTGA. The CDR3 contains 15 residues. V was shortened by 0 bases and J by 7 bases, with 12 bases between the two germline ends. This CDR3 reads CASSLTGGIGEKLFF. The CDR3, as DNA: TGTGCCAGCAGCTTAACGGGGGGCATCGGTGAAAAACTGTTTTTT.